The clone carrying this T cell receptor beta chain was detected only a few times. The entry originates in a study of cytomegalovirus exposure and HLA in healthy donors. The germline gives CDR1 LGHNA, CDR2 YNFKEQ. V shed 4 bases and J shed 3 bases, with 6 bases lying between them. The CDR3 is 12 amino acids. Sequenced by immunoSEQ multiplex PCR; TCRdb stores in-frame clones only, minus some. The table includes about 140,000 clones, approximately 86% detected once. The chain uses TRBV4-2 and TRBJ1-1; D is ambiguous. The sequence was obtained from a woman aged 18-30 years in good health and CMV-seropositive. The sample consisted of PBMCs. CDR3 coding DNA: TGTGCCAGCAGCCCAGACGACACTGAAGCTTTCTTT. Its translation is CASSPDDTEAFF.